The clone carrying this TCR beta chain was observed a single time. This sample is part of a study of cytomegalovirus exposure and HLA in healthy donors. Amplification used 60 Vbeta primers and 13 Jbeta primers. Produced via immunoSEQ multiplex PCR; TCRdb's table is partial and in-frame only. The sample comprises approximately 180,000 clones, more than 80% of which are singletons, and over 4.5% rests with the top ten. The CDR3 spans 13 residues. V lost 5 bases, J lost 7 bases, and 8 bases stayed unmatched. The germline gives CDR1 PRHDT, CDR2 FYEKMQ (reference sequence). This TCR came from a young woman in good health and CMV-seropositive. The V call is TRBV13, the J call TRBJ2-7, with 7 bases lining up with TRBD2. The sample consisted of PBMCs. CDR3 sequence: CASSQRGIDEQYF. The CDR3 DNA reads as TGTGCCAGCAGCCAGCGGGGTATCGATGAGCAGTACTTC.